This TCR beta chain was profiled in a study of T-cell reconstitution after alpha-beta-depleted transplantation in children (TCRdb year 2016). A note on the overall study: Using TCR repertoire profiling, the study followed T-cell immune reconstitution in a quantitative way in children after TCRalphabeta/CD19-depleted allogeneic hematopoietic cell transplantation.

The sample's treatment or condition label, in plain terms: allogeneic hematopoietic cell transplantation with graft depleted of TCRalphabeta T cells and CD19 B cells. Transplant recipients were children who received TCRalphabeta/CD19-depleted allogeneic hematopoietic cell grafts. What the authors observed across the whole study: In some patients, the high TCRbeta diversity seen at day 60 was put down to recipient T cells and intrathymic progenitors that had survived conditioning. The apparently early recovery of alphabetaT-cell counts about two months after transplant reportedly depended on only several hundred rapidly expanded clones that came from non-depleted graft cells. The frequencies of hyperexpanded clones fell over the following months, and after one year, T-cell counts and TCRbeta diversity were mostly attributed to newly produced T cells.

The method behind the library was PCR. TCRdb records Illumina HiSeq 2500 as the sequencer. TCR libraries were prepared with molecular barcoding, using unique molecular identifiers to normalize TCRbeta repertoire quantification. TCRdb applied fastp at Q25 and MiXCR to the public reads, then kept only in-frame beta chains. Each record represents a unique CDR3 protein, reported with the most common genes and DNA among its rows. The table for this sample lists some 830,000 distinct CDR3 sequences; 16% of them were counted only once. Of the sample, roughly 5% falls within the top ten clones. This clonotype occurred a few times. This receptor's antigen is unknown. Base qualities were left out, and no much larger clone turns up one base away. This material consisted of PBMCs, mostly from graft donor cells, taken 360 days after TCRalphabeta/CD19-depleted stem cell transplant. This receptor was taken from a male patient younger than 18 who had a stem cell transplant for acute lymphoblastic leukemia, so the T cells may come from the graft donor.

The sequence in DNA is TGCAGCGTTGAGGGGTCCAGACAGCCCTTCGTGGATGAGCAGTTCTTC. It encodes CSVEGSRQPFVDEQFF. The chain was built from TRBV29-1 and TRBJ2-1; tentative D gene TRBD1, with 5 bases matching. The CDR3 measures 16 amino acids from cysteine to phenylalanine. Kept here is only the CDR3 DNA, which spans 48 bases and is read in frame from base 1. Reading the germline V gene gives CDR1 SQVTM and CDR2 ANQGSEA. V drops 3 bases and J drops 8 bases, leaving 23 bases in between.